This T cell receptor beta chain was sequenced for a study of T-cell memory formation after mild COVID-19. The study's findings and limits: For contracting clones, CD4+ ones sat mainly in CM and EM, CD8+ in EMRA. Clones contracting across day 15 to 85 had a balanced CD4/CD8 profile; later expanding clones leaned CD4+.

In regard to this clonotype: What it binds is not known.

In TCRdb, the 5' RACE reads were re-called with MiXCR into one record per CDR3 protein. The sample has about 470,000 distinct CDR3 sequences, around 27% seen once. V lost 8 bases and J lost 4; bases outside the gene matches: 17. Germline CDR1 MNHEY, CDR2 SVGAGI. The CDR3 is 16 residues long. Material for sequencing was PBMCs or a T cell subset sorted from them (not recorded which). This sequence joins TRBV6-5 and TRBJ2-7, with 7 bases that match TRBD1. This TCR derives from an adult woman who had mild COVID-19 (a few samples of this study predate the infection). Cell type and time point are not known. The CDR3 sequence is CASHRTGRGRNYEQYF. As DNA, the CDR3 is TGTGCCAGCCATCGGACAGGCCGCGGCCGAAATTACGAGCAGTACTTC.